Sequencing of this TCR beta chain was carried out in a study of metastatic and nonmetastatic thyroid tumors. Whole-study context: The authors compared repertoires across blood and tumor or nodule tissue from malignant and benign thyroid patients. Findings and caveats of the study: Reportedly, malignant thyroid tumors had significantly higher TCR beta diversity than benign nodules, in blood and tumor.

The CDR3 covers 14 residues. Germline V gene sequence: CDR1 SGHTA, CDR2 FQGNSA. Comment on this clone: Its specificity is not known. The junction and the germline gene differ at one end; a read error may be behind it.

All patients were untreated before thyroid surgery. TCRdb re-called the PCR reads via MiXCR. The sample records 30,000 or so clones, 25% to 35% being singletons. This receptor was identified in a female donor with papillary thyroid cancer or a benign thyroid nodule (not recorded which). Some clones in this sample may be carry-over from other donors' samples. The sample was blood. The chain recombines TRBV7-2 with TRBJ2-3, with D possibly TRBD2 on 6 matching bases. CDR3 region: CASSLWTINDMQYF. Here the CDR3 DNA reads TGTGCCAGCAGCCTATGGACTATTAATGATATGCAGTATTTT.